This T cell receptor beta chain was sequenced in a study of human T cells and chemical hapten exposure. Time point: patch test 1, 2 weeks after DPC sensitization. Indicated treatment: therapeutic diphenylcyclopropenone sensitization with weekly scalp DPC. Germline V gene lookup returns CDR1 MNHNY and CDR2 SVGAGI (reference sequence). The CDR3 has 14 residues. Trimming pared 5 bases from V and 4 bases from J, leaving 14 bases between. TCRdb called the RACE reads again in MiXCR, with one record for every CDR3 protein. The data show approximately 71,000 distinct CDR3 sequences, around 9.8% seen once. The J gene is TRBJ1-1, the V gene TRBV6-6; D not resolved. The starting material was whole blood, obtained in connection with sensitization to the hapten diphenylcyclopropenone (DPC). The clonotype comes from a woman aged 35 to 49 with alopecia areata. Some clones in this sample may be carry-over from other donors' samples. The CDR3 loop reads CASSTYQGTTEAFF. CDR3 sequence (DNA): TGTGCCAGCAGTACATATCAAGGAACCACTGAAGCTTTCTTT.